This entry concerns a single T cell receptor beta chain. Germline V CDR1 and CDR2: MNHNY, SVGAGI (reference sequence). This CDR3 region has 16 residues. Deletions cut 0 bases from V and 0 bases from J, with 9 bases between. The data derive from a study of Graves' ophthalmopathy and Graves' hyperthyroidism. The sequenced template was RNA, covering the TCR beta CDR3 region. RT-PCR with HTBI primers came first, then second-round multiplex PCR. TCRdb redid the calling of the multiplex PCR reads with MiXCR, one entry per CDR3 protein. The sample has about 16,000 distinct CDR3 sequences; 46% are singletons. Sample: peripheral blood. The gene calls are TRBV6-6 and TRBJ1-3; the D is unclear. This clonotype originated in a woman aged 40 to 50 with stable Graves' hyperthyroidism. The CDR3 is CASSYSAPSSGNTIYF. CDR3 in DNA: TGTGCCAGCAGTTACTCCGCACCGAGCTCTGGAAACACCATATATTTT.